This record concerns one TCR beta chain sequence. This sample was taken from a study of blood T cell repertoires in COVID-19. Study-wide context: Samples of COVID-19 (acute and convalescent) were obtained from the United States, Italy and Spain. PBMCs, B-cell-depleted T cells, or T cells were the source of the cDNA or gDNA that made up the material.

In the authors' methods: Amplification of reference gene primers was used by the study to estimate nucleated cell counts. The assay was immunoSEQ multiplex PCR, and TCRdb's table has in-frame clones only and misses some. The DNA gave D and trimming, while V, J and clone size come from that table. The sample lists 150,000 to 200,000 clones, about 88% occurring once. The germline gives CDR1 MNHNS, CDR2 SASEGT. The CDR3 is 14 amino acids. V shed 2 bases, J shed 6 bases, and the junction held 4 bases outside the gene matches. The specimen was peripheral blood. The chain links TRBV6-1 to TRBJ1-2, with 9 nucleotides matching TRBD1. This TCR derives from a young woman with active or convalescent COVID-19. CDR3 coding DNA: TGTGCCAGCAGTGAAAGGGGGGACAGGGATGGCTACACCTTC. The encoded protein is CASSERGDRDGYTF.